This T cell receptor beta chain was captured by sequencing in a study of naive and memory T cell subsets. Study conclusions and caveats: From naive to CM, EM and EMRA, diversity decreased and Gini increased. A few larger clonotypes appeared in naive repertoires, especially CD8, possibly memory cells re-expressing CD45RA.

Cells stained for CD3, CD4, CD8, CD45RA and CD27 were sorted into four subsets. The beta constant-region primer was an equimolar mix of two oligonucleotides covering TRBC1 and TRBC2. Nested alpha and beta constant-region primers with the SP2 primer drove four PCR rounds on ligated cDNA. Ligation attached a single-stranded oligonucleotide with a 12-nucleotide UMI and the SP2 primer to the cDNA 3' end. TCRdb itself ran the UMI-ligation and nested PCR reads through MiXCR, one entry per CDR3 protein. The data contain 95,000 to 110,000 distinct CDR3 sequences, approximately 14% of them singletons. In germline, CDR1 is LNHDA, CDR2 SQIVND (reference sequence). The V end was cut by 1 base, the J end by 6 bases, with 13 bases between. The CDR3 loop spans 15 amino acids. This clonotype was detected a few times. No antigen is known for it.

This chain connects TRBV19 to TRBJ2-1; D is undetermined. Sequences were obtained from naive CD8+ T cells from blood. This sequence originates from a human donor in good health. The CDR3 nucleotides read TGTGCCAGTAGTATAGGGGCCTACATTAGCAATGAGCAGTTCTTC. Its protein is CASSIGAYISNEQFF.